The clone carrying this T cell receptor (beta chain) was observed a handful of times. The record originates from a study of T-cell memory formation after mild COVID-19. The 5'RACE method, run with constant-segment primers, produced TCR alpha and TCR beta cDNA libraries (carrying sample barcodes and UMIs). From the 5' RACE reads, TCRdb called clonotypes with MiXCR, one entry per CDR3 protein. The data show about 340,000 distinct CDR3 sequences, about 16% seen once. This CDR3 is built from 15 residues. The V end was cut by 6 bases, the J end by 3 bases, with 14 bases between. From germline, CDR1 is SGHVS and CDR2 FQNEAQ.

The rearrangement uses TRBV7-8 and TRBJ2-2; no firm D call. Sample: PBMCs or a T cell subset sorted from them (not recorded which). The source of this sequence is a man between 18 and 35 years old who had mild COVID-19 (a few samples of this study predate the infection). Cell type and time point are not known. The CDR3 here is CASRLVIGDTGELFF. DNA of the CDR3: TGTGCCAGCAGGCTCGTGATAGGTGACACCGGGGAGCTGTTTTTT.